A single sample gave rise to the 17 T cell receptor beta chains below, sequenced in a study of vaccination and CD4 T cells after COVID-19. Sequenced with the Oncomine TCR Beta short-read assay was DNA taken from cultured CD4+ T cells. TCRdb redid the calling of the PCR reads with MiXCR, one entry per CDR3 protein. The data contain 14,000 to 15,000 distinct CDR3 sequences, around 53% of them singletons. For these TCRs, the target antigens are not known. Noted treatment: roughly 11-day PBMC culture with coronavirus spike peptide pools or control peptides (ViraFEST assay). The material sequenced was CD4+ T cells from blood, cultured in vitro. These receptors originate from a human donor who had recovered from COVID-19.

The chain employs TRBV20-1 and TRBJ2-1; no clear D gene. Trimming removed 5 bases from V and 8 bases from J, with 19 bases in between. This CDR3 region has 14 residues. Per germline, CDR1 DFQATT and CDR2 SNEGSKA (reference sequence). CDR3 region: CSAPHVLKRDEQFF. The CDR3, as DNA: TGCAGTGCTCCCCACGTCTTGAAAAGGGATGAGCAGTTCTTC.

The J gene is TRBJ2-2, the V gene TRBV6-4; 7 bases map to TRBD1. The V gene's germline CDR1 is MRHNA and CDR2 SNTAGT. V was clipped by 2 bases and J by 2 bases; unmatched bases: 2. CDR3 size: 15 residues. This chain's CDR3 is CASSDGTDNTGELFF. The DNA of the CDR3 is TGTGCCAGCAGTGACGGGACAGATAACACCGGGGAGCTGTTTTTT.

This clonotype was seen only a few times. The gene calls are TRBV7-3 and TRBJ2-7, with D tentatively TRBD2 (6 bases). CDR3 length: 15 amino acids. Per the germline V gene, CDR1 is SGHTA and CDR2 is FQGTGA. V lost 3 bases and J lost 4, with 16 bases in between. The CDR3 DNA reads TGTGCCAGCAGCTTTCAGGCGGGGCCTTGGTACGAGCAGTACTTC. Protein sequence: CASSFQAGPWYEQYF.

Details on this clonotype: The junction shows a germline mismatch at one end, possibly a read error. The CDR3 loop reads CASSLEGQGLSLGYTF. CDR3 in DNA: TGTGCCAGTAGTTTAGAGGGACAGGGATTAAGTCTTGGCTACACCTTC. V usage is TRBV19 and J usage is TRBJ1-2; 9 bases map to TRBD1. The germline CDR1 and CDR2 sequences are LNHDA and SQIVND (reference sequence). The CDR3 totals 16 residues.

Only a few counts were recorded for this clonotype. The CDR3 coding sequence is TGTGCCAGCAGCCCGGGGAACGAGCAGTACTTC. It specifies CASSPGNEQYF. This chain uses TRBV6-1 with TRBJ2-7; the D gene is possibly TRBD2 (5 bases). V was clipped by 6 bases and J by 5 bases, with 8 bases between them. Germline assignment: CDR1 MNHNS and CDR2 SASEGT. The CDR3 spans 11 residues.

The chain couples TRBV10-3 to TRBJ2-1; 9 positions match TRBD2. There are 15 residues in the CDR3. V shed 0 bases and J 10 bases; nucleotides not matched to a gene: 7. The germline CDR1 and CDR2 sequences are ENHRY and SYGVKD. The CDR3 DNA reads TGTGCCATCAGTGAGTCGAGCGGGAGGTTATGGGAGCAGTTCTTC. Translating it yields CAISESSGRLWEQFF.

The table lists this clonotype with a few counts. The chain links TRBV27 to TRBJ1-5; D is ambiguous. The CDR3 contains 14 residues. In germline, CDR1 is MNHEY, CDR2 SMNVEV (reference sequence). Trimming removed 0 bases from V and 2 bases from J, with 5 bases in between. The CDR3 bases are TGTGCCAGCAGTTTATCCGGTGGCAATCAGCCCCAGCATTTT. Its translation: CASSLSGGNQPQHF.

This clonotype was detected a few times. The gene calls are TRBV7-9 and TRBJ2-5, with D perhaps TRBD1 (6 bases). Trimming cost V 8 bases and J 1 base, with 11 bases left between them. Looked up from germline, CDR1 is SEHNR and CDR2 is FQNEAQ (reference sequence). The CDR3 runs to 13 residues. CDR3 sequence (DNA): TGTGCCAGCGCCTACAGGGTCCAAGAGACCCAGTACTTC. It translates to CASAYRVQETQYF.

The V call is TRBV20-1, the J call TRBJ2-7; weak D call: TRBD1 (6 bases). CDR3 size: 18 residues. The germline gives CDR1 DFQATT, CDR2 SNEGSKA (reference sequence). The germline V and J ends were trimmed by 3 bases and 1 base, with 25 bases remaining between them. The CDR3 sequence: CSARVGRGQSGGSYEQYF. The CDR3 bases are TGCAGTGCTAGGGTAGGCAGGGGACAATCAGGCGGATCCTACGAGCAGTACTTC.

The rearrangement links TRBV9 to TRBJ2-2; TRBD2 matches 8 bases. The length of the CDR3 is 15 residues. Trimming at V came to 8 bases and at J to 3 bases, leaving 9 bases not matched to a gene. Germline V gene data show CDR1 as SGDLS and CDR2 as YYNGEE. Written as DNA, the CDR3 is TGTGCCAGTTCAACGGGAGGGCCGCACACCGGGGAGCTGTTTTTT. Amino acids: CASSTGGPHTGELFF.

This clonotype was picked up a small number of times. This chain joins TRBV10-3 and TRBJ2-7, with 7 bases lining up with TRBD1. Per the germline V gene, CDR1 is ENHRY and CDR2 is SYGVKD. The junction had 11 bases not matched to a gene; V was cut back by 9 bases and J by 3 bases. The CDR3 consists of 14 residues. This CDR3 reads CAIGSGTDYYEQYF. The CDR3 region has the DNA TGTGCCATAGGATCCGGGACAGACTACTACGAGCAGTACTTC.

The CDR3 nucleotides read TGTGCCAGCAGTCCCCACCGAGGGAGGGGGCTTCGCTATGGCTACACCTTC. Encoded protein: CASSPHRGRGLRYGYTF. This chain connects TRBV27 to TRBJ1-2; 7 positions agree with TRBD1. Germline V lookup: CDR1 MNHEY, CDR2 SMNVEV (reference sequence). The trim removed 5 bases at V and 4 bases at J, leaving 16 bases unmatched. This CDR3 has 17 amino acids.

The CDR3 region has the DNA TGTGCCTGGAGGCAGGGGGCTGGAAACACCATATATTTT. Translating gives CAWRQGAGNTIYF. The chain carries TRBV30 and TRBJ1-3, with 7 bases identical to TRBD1. With V trimmed by 3 bases and J by 2 bases, 1 base remained unmatched. CDR1 GTSNPN and CDR2 SVGIG come from the germline V gene (reference sequence). The CDR3 runs to 13 residues.

This clonotype appeared a few times. The V and J genes are TRBV7-2 and TRBJ1-2; 8 bases fit TRBD1. Per germline, CDR1 SGHTA and CDR2 FQGNSA. The CDR3 consists of 16 residues. With V trimmed by 2 bases and J by 5 bases, 10 bases remained unmatched. The DNA for the CDR3 is TGTGCCAGCAGCTTAAGGCAGGGGGCGGGAGGGTATGGCTACACCTTC. Protein product: CASSLRQGAGGYGYTF.

The genes are TRBV19 and TRBJ1-5; 8 positions match TRBD1. This CDR3 comprises 14 residues. Germline CDR1 LNHDA, CDR2 SQIVND (reference sequence). Trimming at V came to 6 bases and at J to 4 bases, leaving 5 bases not matched to a gene. This chain's CDR3 is CASSQGAGNQPQHF. Written as DNA, the CDR3 is TGTGCCAGTAGCCAGGGGGCGGGAAATCAGCCCCAGCATTTT. The full variable domain, its missing parts supplied by reference TRBV19 and TRBJ1-5, is DGGITQSPKYLFRKEGQNVTLSCEQNLNHDAMYWYRQDPGQGLRLIYYSQIVNDFQKGDIAEGYSVSREKKESFPLTVTSAQKNPTAFYLCASSQGAGNQPQHFGDGTRLSIL.

The rearrangement links TRBV5-1 to TRBJ2-3; D is perhaps TRBD2 (5 bases). Trimming shortened V by 2 bases and J by 0 bases, and 10 bases separated the two germline ends. The germline gives CDR1 SGHRS, CDR2 YFSETQ. This CDR3 region has 15 residues. Here the CDR3 DNA reads TGCGCCAGCAGCTTTTGGGGAGCTAGCACAGATACGCAGTATTTT. This sequence encodes CASSFWGASTDTQYF.

A few counts support this clonotype. This chain links TRBV2 with TRBJ1-6; 9 bases agree with TRBD1. V trimming: 6 bases; J trimming: 10 bases; junction bases outside the gene matches: 7. The CDR3 has 14 residues. Germline values: CDR1 SNHLY, CDR2 FYNNEI. CDR3 nucleotide sequence: TGTGCCAGCAGCCCCGGGACAGGGCGGTCACCCCTCCACTTT. This gives the protein CASSPGTGRSPLHF.